This T cell receptor beta chain stems from a study of cytomegalovirus exposure and HLA in healthy donors. In regard to this clone: Its antigen is still unknown.

This CDR3 comprises 12 residues. Trimming stripped 1 base from V and 6 bases from J, with 6 bases between. Per germline, CDR1 SGHTA and CDR2 FQGNSA. PCR involved 60 Vbeta and 13 Jbeta primers. The protocol was immunoSEQ multiplex PCR, while the TCRdb copy is restricted to in-frame clones and leaves out a portion. This sample's clone table lists tens of thousands of clones. Findings of the study overall: Reports indicate that TCR beta sequences accurately predicted the HLA-A and HLA-B alleles of most subjects. TCR beta V- and J-gene trimming was later associated with a missense DCLRE1C variant. The productive fraction for most TCR beta V segments was about 87% or about 30% in an earlier analysis. The authors considered a cluster of highly shared sequence variants likely to be a sequencing artifact.

Sequencing was done on a sample of PBMCs. The chain links TRBV7-2 to TRBJ1-1, with no clear D. This TCR was sampled from a man aged 50-59 years in good health and CMV-seropositive. CDR3 in DNA: TGTGCCAGCAGCTTAGTGTTCGCTGAAGCTTTCTTT. It codes for CASSLVFAEAFF.